This T cell receptor beta chain derives from a study of regulatory T cells in long-lasting Graves disease. Time point of the sample: newly diagnosed GD, antithyroid drugs for less than 3 months. Researchers made the TCR library from RNA that was extracted from PBMCs. CDR1 and CDR2 from the germline V gene are SGHAT and FQDESV (reference sequence). Unmatched junction bases numbered 4, after V lost 3 bases and J lost 1 base. The CDR3 is 15 amino acids. Building the TCR beta libraries relied on iRepertoire HTBI primers, and CDR3 regions underwent Arm-PCR. One entry per CDR3 protein, called by TCRdb with MiXCR from the multiplex PCR reads. The sample includes about 460,000 distinct CDR3 sequences, less than 15% seen only once; the top ten take under 20%. This clonotype was picked up a small number of times. The same data also contributed to another study, on T cells in Graves' hyperthyroidism and ophthalmopathy.

The TCR comes from a woman in her fifties or sixties with Graves disease. The sequenced sample was peripheral blood mononuclear cells (PBMCs), obtained at new diagnosis, from a patient treated with antithyroid drugs. This chain joins TRBV11-1 and TRBJ2-3, with 7 nucleotides matching TRBD2. The CDR3 nucleotides are TGTGCCAGCAGCTTTTTACGGGAGGGCACAGATACGCAGTATTTT. Translated: CASSFLREGTDTQYF.